Detailed here is one T cell receptor (beta chain). Its target is unknown. The PCR contained 60 Vbeta and 13 Jbeta primers. The data were produced by immunoSEQ multiplex PCR, yet TCRdb's version contains in-frame clones alone and is incomplete. The repertoire holds some 170,000 clones, with 60% to 80% as singletons. Likely unrecorded immune exposures existed in these nominally healthy donors. This sample was included in a study of cytomegalovirus exposure and HLA in healthy donors. Overall study findings and caveats: Later analysis found that TCR beta chains associated with HLA were more clonally expanded than other, equally common chains. Later, TCR association rates were found to vary by HLA locus, highest for DRB1 and lowest for HLA-C. It emerged from a later analysis that several of the most significant clusters appeared to be linked to common viral pathogens.

The germline V gene has CDR1 KGHSH and CDR2 LQKENI. Trimming at V came to 0 bases and at J to 3 bases, leaving 8 bases not matched to a gene. The CDR3 totals 18 residues. The sequencing input was PBMCs. This sequence originates from a man aged 60-69 years in good health and CMV-seronegative. The V gene is TRBV18, the J gene TRBJ2-7; 13 bases are shared with TRBD2. The CDR3 here is CASSPPLPGLAGDYEQYF. The CDR3 region has the DNA TGTGCCAGCTCACCACCGCTCCCTGGACTAGCGGGAGACTACGAGCAGTACTTC. Together with reference TRBV18 and TRBJ2-7, the CDR3 gives the full variable domain: NAGVMQNPRHLVRRRGQEARLRCSPMKGHSHVYWYRQLPEEGLKFMVYLQKENIIDESGMPKERFSAEFPKEGPSILRIQQVVRGDSAAYFCASSPPLPGLAGDYEQYFGPGTRLTVT.